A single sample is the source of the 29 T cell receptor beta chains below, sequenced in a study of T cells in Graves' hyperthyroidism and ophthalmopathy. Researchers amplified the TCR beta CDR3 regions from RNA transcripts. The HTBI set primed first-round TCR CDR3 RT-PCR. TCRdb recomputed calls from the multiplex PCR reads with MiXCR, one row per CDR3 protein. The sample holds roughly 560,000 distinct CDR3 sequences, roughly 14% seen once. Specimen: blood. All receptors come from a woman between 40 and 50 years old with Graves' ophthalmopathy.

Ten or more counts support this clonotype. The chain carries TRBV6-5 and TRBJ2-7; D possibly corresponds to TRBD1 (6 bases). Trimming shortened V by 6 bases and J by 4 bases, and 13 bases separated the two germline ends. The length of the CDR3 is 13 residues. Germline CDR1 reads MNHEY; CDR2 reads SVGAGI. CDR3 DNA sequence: TGTGCCAGCAGCAGGGACAAGATTTACGAGCAGTACTTC. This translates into CASSRDKIYEQYF.

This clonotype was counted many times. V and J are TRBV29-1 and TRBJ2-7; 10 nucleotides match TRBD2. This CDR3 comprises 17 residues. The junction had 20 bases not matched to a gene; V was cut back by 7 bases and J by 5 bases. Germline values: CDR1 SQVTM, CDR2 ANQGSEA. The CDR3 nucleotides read TGCAGCGCCGTCCCTAGACCCAAGCGGGAGGGCCCGAACGAGCAGTACTTC. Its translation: CSAVPRPKREGPNEQYF.

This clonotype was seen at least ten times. The CDR3 here is CASSPTTGVKETQYF. The CDR3 DNA follows: TGTGCCAGCAGCCCAACGACAGGGGTCAAAGAGACCCAGTACTTC. The chain has TRBV28 and TRBJ2-5; 8 positions match TRBD1. Germline V gives CDR1 MDHEN, CDR2 SYDVKM. The CDR3 runs to 15 residues. V was pared by 6 bases and J by 3 bases, with 9 bases of the junction left unmatched.

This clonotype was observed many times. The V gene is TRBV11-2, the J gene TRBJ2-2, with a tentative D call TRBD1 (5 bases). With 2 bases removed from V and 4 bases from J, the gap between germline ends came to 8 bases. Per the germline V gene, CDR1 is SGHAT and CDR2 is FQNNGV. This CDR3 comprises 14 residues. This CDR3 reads CASSLLTATGELFF. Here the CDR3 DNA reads TGTGCCAGCAGCTTACTGACAGCCACCGGGGAGCTGTTTTTT.

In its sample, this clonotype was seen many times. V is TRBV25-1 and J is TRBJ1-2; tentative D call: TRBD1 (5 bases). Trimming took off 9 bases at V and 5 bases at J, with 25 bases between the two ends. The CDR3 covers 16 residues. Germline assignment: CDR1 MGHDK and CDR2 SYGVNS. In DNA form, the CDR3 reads TGTGCCAGGTTTGGGGGTGGGAGGGCCCGGATTTATGGCTACACCTTC. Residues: CARFGGGRARIYGYTF.

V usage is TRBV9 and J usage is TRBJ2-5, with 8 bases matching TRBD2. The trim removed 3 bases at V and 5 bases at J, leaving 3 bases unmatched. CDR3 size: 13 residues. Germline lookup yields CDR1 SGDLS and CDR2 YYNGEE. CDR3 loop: CASSAGGRETQYF. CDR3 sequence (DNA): TGTGCCAGCAGCGCGGGAGGGCGGGAGACCCAGTACTTC. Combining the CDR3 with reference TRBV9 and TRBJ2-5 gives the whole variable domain DSGVTQTPKHLITATGQRVTLRCSPRSGDLSVYWYQQSLDQGLQFLIQYYNGEERAKGNILERFSAQQFPDLHSELNLSSLELGDSALYFCASSAGGRETQYFGPGTRLLVL.

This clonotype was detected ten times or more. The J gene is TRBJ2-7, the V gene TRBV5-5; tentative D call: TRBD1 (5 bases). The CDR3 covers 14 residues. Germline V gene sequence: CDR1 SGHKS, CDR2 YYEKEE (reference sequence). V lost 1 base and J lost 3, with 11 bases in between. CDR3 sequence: CASSLWQGSYEQYF. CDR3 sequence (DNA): TGTGCCAGCAGCTTGTGGCAGGGAAGCTACGAGCAGTACTTC.

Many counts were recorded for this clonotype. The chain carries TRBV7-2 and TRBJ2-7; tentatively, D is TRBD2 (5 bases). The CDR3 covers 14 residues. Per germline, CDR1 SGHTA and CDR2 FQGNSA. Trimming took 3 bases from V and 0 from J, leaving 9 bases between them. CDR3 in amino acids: CASSFFRGSYEQYF. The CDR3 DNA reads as TGTGCCAGCAGCTTTTTCCGGGGCTCCTACGAGCAGTACTTC.

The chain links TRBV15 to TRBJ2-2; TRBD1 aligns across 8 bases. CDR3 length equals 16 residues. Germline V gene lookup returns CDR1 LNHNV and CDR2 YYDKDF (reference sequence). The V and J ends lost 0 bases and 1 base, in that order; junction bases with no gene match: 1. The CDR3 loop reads CATSRDGQGNTGELFF. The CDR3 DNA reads TGTGCCACCAGCAGAGACGGACAGGGGAACACCGGGGAGCTGTTTTTT.

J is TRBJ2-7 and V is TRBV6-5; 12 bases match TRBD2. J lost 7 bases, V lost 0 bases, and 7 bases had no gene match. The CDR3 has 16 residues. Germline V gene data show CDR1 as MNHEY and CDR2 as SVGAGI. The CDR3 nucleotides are TGTGCCAGCAGTTACTCCCTAGCGGGAGGGCCGGGGGAGCAGTACTTC. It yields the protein CASSYSLAGGPGEQYF.

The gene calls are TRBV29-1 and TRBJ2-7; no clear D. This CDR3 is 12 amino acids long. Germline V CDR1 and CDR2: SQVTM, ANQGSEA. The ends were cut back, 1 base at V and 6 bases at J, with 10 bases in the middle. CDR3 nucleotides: TGCAGCGTTGAAGGGGGAACCGGCGAGCAGTACTTC. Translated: CSVEGGTGEQYF.

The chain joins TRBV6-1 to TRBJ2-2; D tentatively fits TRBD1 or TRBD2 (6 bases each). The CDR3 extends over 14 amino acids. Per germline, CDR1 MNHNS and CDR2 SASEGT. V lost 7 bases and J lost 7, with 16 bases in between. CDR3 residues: CASTPTGAGGELFF. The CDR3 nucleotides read TGTGCCAGCACCCCCACGGGGGCCGGCGGGGAGCTGTTTTTT.

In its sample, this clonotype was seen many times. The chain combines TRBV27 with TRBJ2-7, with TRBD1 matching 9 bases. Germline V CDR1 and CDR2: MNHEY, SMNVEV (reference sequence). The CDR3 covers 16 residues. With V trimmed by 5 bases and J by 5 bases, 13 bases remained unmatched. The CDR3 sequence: CASSQRTGEVGNEQYF. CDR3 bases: TGTGCCAGCAGTCAACGGACAGGGGAGGTTGGGAACGAGCAGTACTTC.

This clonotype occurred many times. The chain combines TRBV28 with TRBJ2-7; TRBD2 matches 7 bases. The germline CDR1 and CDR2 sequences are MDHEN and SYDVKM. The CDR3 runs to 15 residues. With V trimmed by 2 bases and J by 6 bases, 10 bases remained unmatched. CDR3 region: CASSLLAGVGGEQYF. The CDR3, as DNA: TGTGCCAGCAGTTTACTCGCGGGAGTAGGTGGCGAGCAGTACTTC.

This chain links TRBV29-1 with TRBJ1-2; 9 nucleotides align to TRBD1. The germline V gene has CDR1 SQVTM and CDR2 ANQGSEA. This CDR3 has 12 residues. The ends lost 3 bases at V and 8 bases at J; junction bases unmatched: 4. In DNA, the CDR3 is TGCAGCGTTGACGGACAGGGGAGCGGCTACACCTTC. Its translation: CSVDGQGSGYTF.

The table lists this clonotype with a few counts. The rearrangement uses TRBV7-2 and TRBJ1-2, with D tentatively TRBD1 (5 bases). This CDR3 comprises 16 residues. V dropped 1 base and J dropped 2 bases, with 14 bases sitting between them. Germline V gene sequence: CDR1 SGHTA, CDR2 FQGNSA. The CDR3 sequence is CASSLVPGAVNYGYTF. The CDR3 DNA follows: TGTGCCAGCAGCTTAGTGCCTGGGGCGGTGAACTATGGCTACACCTTC.

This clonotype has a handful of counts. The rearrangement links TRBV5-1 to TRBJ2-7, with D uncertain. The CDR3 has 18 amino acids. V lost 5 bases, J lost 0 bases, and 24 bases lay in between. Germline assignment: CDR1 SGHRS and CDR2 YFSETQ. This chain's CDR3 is CASRLWAAPAPFSYEQYF. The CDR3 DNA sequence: TGCGCCAGCAGATTGTGGGCCGCTCCGGCTCCCTTCTCCTACGAGCAGTACTTC.

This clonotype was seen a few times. The CDR3 coding sequence is TGTGCCAGCAGCTTAACGACAGGGGCACCCCTCCACTTT. Translated, it gives CASSLTTGAPLHF. V gene TRBV7-3 combines with J gene TRBJ1-6; 8 bases agree with TRBD1. Germline trimming cut 0 bases from V and 11 bases from J; bases unmatched to any gene: 0. Germline CDR1 and CDR2: SGHTA and FQGTGA. The CDR3 covers 13 residues. The whole variable domain, remainder taken from reference TRBV7-3 and TRBJ1-6, is GAGVSQTPSNKVTEKGKYVELRCDPISGHTALYWYRQSLGQGPEFLIYFQGTGAADDSGLPNDRFFAVRPEGSVSTLKIQRTERGDSAVYLCASSLTTGAPLHFGNGTRLTVT.

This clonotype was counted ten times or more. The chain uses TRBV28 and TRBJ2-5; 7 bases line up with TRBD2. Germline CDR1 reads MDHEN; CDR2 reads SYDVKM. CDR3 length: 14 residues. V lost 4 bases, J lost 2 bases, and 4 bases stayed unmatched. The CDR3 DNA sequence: TGTGCCAGCAGTTATAGCGGGTTACAAGAGACCCAGTACTTC. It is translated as CASSYSGLQETQYF.

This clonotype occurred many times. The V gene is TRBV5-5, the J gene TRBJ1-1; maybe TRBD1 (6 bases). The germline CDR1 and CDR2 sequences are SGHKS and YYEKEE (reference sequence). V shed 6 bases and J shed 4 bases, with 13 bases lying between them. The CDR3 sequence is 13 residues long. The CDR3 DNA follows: TGTGCCAGCAAACAGGGTACGGTCACTGAAGCTTTCTTT. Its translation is CASKQGTVTEAFF.

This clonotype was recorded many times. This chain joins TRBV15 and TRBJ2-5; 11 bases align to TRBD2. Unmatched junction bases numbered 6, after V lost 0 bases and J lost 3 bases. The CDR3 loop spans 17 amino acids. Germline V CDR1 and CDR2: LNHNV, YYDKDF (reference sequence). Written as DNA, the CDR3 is TGTGCCACCAGCAGAGAGGGATCGACTAGCGGGAAAGAGACCCAGTACTTC. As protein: CATSREGSTSGKETQYF.

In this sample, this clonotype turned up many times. This chain's CDR3 is CATSDYPLTGHGYTF. The CDR3 bases are TGCGCCACCTCGGACTACCCCCTGACGGGCCATGGCTACACCTTC. The V and J genes are TRBV5-1 and TRBJ1-2; D remains unclear. Trimming cost V 9 bases and J 6 bases, with 24 bases left between them. The CDR3 contains 15 residues. Germline loops: CDR1 SGHRS, CDR2 YFSETQ.

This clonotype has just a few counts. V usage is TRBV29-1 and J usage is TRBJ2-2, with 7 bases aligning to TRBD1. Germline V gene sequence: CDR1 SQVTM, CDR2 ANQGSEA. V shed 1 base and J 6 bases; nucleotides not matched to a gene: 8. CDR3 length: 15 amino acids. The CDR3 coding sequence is TGCAGCGTTGAAGCCAGCCAGGGGGTAGCCGGGGAGCTGTTTTTT. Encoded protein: CSVEASQGVAGELFF.

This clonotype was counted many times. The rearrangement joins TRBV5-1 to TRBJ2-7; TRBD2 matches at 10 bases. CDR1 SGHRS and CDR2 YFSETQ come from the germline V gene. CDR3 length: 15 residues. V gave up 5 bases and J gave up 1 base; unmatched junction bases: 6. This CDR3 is CASRQLAGRSYEQYF. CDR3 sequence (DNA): TGCGCCAGCAGGCAACTAGCGGGAAGATCCTACGAGCAGTACTTC. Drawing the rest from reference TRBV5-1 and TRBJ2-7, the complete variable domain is KAGVTQTPRYLIKTRGQQVTLSCSPISGHRSVSWYQQTPGQGLQFLFEYFSETQRNKGNFPGRFSGRQFSNSRSEMNVSTLELGDSALYLCASRQLAGRSYEQYFGPGTRLTVT.

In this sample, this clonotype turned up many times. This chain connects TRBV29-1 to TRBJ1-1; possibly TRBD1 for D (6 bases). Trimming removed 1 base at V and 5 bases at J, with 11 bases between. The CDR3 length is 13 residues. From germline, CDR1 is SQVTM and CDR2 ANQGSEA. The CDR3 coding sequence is TGCAGCGTTGAAGGGTGGGGGCGAACTGAAGCTTTCTTT. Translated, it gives CSVEGWGRTEAFF.

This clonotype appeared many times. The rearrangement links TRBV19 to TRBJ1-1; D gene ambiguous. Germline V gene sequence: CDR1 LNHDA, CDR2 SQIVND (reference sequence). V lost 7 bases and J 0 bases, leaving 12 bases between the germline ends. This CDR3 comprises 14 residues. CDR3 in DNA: TGTGCCAGTACCCCCTCGGATATGAACACTGAAGCTTTCTTT. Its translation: CASTPSDMNTEAFF.

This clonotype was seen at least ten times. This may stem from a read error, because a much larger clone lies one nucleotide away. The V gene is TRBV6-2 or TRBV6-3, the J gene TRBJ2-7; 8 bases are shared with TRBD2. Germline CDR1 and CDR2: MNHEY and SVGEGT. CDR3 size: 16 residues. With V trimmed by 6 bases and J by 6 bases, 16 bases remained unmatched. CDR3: CASRGVSGTLSSEQYF. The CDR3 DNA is TGTGCCAGCAGGGGGGTTAGCGGGACCCTATCGAGCGAGCAGTACTTC.

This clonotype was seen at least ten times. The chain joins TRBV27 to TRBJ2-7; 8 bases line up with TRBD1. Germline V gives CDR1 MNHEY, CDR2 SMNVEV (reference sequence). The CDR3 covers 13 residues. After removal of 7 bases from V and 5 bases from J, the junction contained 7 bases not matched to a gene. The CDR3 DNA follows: TGTGCCAGCACCGGCAGGGGGCTAAACGAGCAGTACTTC. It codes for CASTGRGLNEQYF.

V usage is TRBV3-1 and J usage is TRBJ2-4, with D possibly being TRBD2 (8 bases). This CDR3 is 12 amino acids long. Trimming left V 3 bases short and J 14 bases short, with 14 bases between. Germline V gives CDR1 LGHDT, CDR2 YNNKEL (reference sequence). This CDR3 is CASSHPGGTEYF. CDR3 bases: TGTGCCAGCAGCCATCCGGGAGGGACAGAGTACTTC.